These 18 T cell receptor beta chains came from one sample sequenced in a study of OX40 agonist ivuxolimab in advanced cancers. The assay was immunoSEQ multiplex PCR, and TCRdb's table has in-frame clones only and misses some. Of just under 65,000 clones listed, 80% to 90% are singletons. Sequenced here: CD4+ or CD8+ T cells sorted from blood, sampled in a trial of the OX40 agonist ivuxolimab. Receptors were obtained from an adult with an advanced solid tumor such as melanoma, head and neck, liver or kidney cancer.

The gene calls are TRBV4-2 and TRBJ2-5, with 8 positions matching TRBD2. The CDR3 extends over 16 amino acids. CDR1 LGHNA and CDR2 YNFKEQ come from the germline V gene. Germline trimming cut 4 bases from V and 5 bases from J; bases unmatched to any gene: 12. The CDR3 coding sequence is TGTGCCAGCAGCCCCAACTCGGGGGGGCCCGGGGAGACCCAGTACTTC. It codes for CASSPNSGGPGETQYF.

J is TRBJ2-7 and V is TRBV9; tentatively, D is TRBD2 (6 bases). Trimming took off 3 bases at V and 1 base at J, with 11 bases between the two ends. The CDR3 is 14 residues long. From germline, CDR1 is SGDLS and CDR2 YYNGEE. DNA of the CDR3: TGTGCCAGCAGCGCGGGACTTTCATCCTACGAGCAGTACTTC. As protein: CASSAGLSSYEQYF.

This clone was seen only a few times. The CDR3 DNA is TGTGCCAGCAGCTTAGACAGGAACTATGGCTACACCTTC. Translation: CASSLDRNYGYTF. The chain joins TRBV11-2 to TRBJ1-2; D is ambiguous. Trimming stripped 0 bases from V and 2 bases from J, with 4 bases between. The germline V gene has CDR1 SGHAT and CDR2 FQNNGV. The CDR3 sequence is 13 residues long.

The rearrangement links TRBV9 to TRBJ1-6; a weak D match, TRBD1 (6 bases). CDR1 and CDR2 from the germline V gene are SGDLS and YYNGEE. CDR3 length equals 14 residues. Trimming took 3 bases from V and 11 from J, leaving 15 bases between them. The CDR3 coding sequence is TGTGCCAGCAGCGCAGGGGAAACGGGGCCACCCCTCCACTTT. This encodes CASSAGETGPPLHF.

This sequence joins TRBV28 and TRBJ2-7; either TRBD1 or TRBD2 may supply D (6 bases each). With 5 bases removed from V and 3 bases from J, the gap between germline ends came to 20 bases. The germline V gene encodes CDR1 MDHEN and CDR2 SYDVKM. This CDR3 is 16 amino acids long. This chain's CDR3 is CASSARVKGGFYEQYF. As DNA, the CDR3 is TGTGCCAGCAGTGCCCGAGTTAAAGGGGGGTTCTACGAGCAGTACTTC. Based on the CDR3 plus reference TRBV28 and TRBJ2-7, the full variable domain is DVKVTQSSRYLVKRTGEKVFLECVQDMDHENMFWYRQDPGLGLRLIYFSYDVKMKEKGDIPEGYSVSREKKERFSLILESASTNQTSMYLCASSARVKGGFYEQYFGPGTRLTVT.

The V call is TRBV11-3, the J call TRBJ2-2, with D maybe TRBD2 (5 bases). In germline, CDR1 is SGHNT, CDR2 YENEEA. Trimming left V 3 bases short and J 5 bases short, with 7 bases between. CDR3 size: 13 residues. Written as DNA, the CDR3 is TGTGCCAGCAGCTTCTCGGGGACCGGGGAGCTGTTTTTT. Translation gives CASSFSGTGELFF.

This sequence joins TRBV21-1 and TRBJ2-1; the table's D gene call, TRBD2, was not cross checked with the DNA. TRBV21-1 is labeled a pseudogene. This CDR3 is 18 amino acids long. The CDR3 DNA reads as TGTGCCAGCAGCAAAACCACCCTCGGGATTGACTCCTACAATGAGCAGTTCTTC. Protein product: CASSKTTLGIDSYNEQFF.

The chain joins TRBV10-1 to TRBJ2-7; 11 bases align to TRBD2. The CDR3 is made up of 18 amino acids. Trimming cost V 5 bases and J 2 bases; bases outside gene matches: 14. CDR1 and CDR2 (germline): WNHNN, SYGVQD (reference sequence). The CDR3 loop reads CASSPYPSGGSGTYEQYF. Written as DNA, the CDR3 is TGCGCCAGCAGTCCCTACCCTAGCGGGGGGTCAGGAACCTACGAGCAGTACTTC.

The rearrangement uses TRBV9 and TRBJ1-6; 8 bases fit TRBD1. This CDR3 contains 14 residues. The V gene's germline CDR1 is SGDLS and CDR2 YYNGEE. With V trimmed by 4 bases and J by 9 bases, 6 bases remained unmatched. In nucleotides, the CDR3 is TGTGCCAGCAGCCCCCGGACAGGGATTTCACCCCTCCACTTT. Its translation is CASSPRTGISPLHF.

In this sample, this clone turned up a few times. This chain connects TRBV6-5 to TRBJ2-1; 13 nucleotides agree with TRBD2. CDR3 length equals 13 residues. Germline V lookup: CDR1 MNHEY, CDR2 SVGAGI. The V segment lost 6 bases and the J segment 7 bases; nucleotides outside the gene matches: 0. The CDR3 is CASRLAGGNEQFF. DNA of the CDR3: TGTGCCAGCAGACTAGCGGGAGGGAATGAGCAGTTCTTC.

CDR3 coding DNA: TGTGCCAGCAGTCGGCAGGGGGCAAGCAATCAGCCCCAGCATTTT. This sequence encodes CASSRQGASNQPQHF. The gene calls are TRBV27 and TRBJ1-5, with 8 positions matching TRBD1. V lost 5 bases, J lost 1 base, and 4 bases stayed unmatched. Germline-derived CDR1 and CDR2 are MNHEY and SMNVEV (reference sequence). The CDR3 extends over 15 amino acids.

The genes are TRBV10-3 and TRBJ2-7, with 7 bases that match TRBD1. The CDR3 contains 13 residues. V shed 6 bases and J 1 base; nucleotides not matched to a gene: 3. Germline loops: CDR1 ENHRY, CDR2 SYGVKD. For the CDR3, the DNA is TGTGCCATCAGGATACAGGGGTCCTACGAGCAGTACTTC. Amino acid sequence: CAIRIQGSYEQYF.

The chain combines TRBV10-2 with TRBJ2-7; tentative D call: TRBD2 (6 bases). Germline V lookup: CDR1 WSHSY, CDR2 SAAADI. Between the trimmed V and J ends, which lost 0 bases and 10 bases, there was a span of 13 bases. This CDR3 region has 13 residues. CDR3 sequence: CASSESRERAQYF. DNA for the CDR3: TGCGCCAGCAGTGAGTCGAGGGAGCGGGCCCAGTACTTC.

The table lists this clone with a count of one. The J gene is TRBJ1-1, the V gene TRBV7-9, with a weak D call TRBD1 (5 bases). Germline assignment: CDR1 SEHNR and CDR2 FQNEAQ (reference sequence). CDR3 length: 15 amino acids. The V gene lost 4 bases and the J gene lost 4 bases, with 16 bases spanning the gap. In DNA, the CDR3 is TGTGCCAGCAGCTCCAGGGATAGACCGAGCACTGAAGCTTTCTTT. Translation: CASSSRDRPSTEAFF.

The chain combines TRBV19 with TRBJ2-5; D is ambiguous. V was trimmed by 3 bases and J by 7 bases, leaving 12 bases between them. This CDR3 region has 13 residues. The germline CDR1 and CDR2 sequences are LNHDA and SQIVND (reference sequence). The CDR3 is CASSMAVLRTQYF. The CDR3 bases are TGTGCCAGTAGTATGGCGGTCCTCAGGACCCAGTACTTC.

The V call is TRBV5-1, the J call TRBJ2-2; TRBD2 matches at 16 bases. Germline V CDR1 and CDR2: SGHRS, YFSETQ. This CDR3 region has 20 residues. The V segment lost 3 bases and the J segment 3 bases; nucleotides outside the gene matches: 11. CDR3 region: CASSSAPGLAGGPDTGELFF. In nucleotides, the CDR3 is TGCGCCAGCAGCTCGGCCCCGGGACTAGCGGGAGGGCCGGACACCGGGGAGCTGTTTTTT. Based on the CDR3 plus reference TRBV5-1 and TRBJ2-2, the full variable domain is KAGVTQTPRYLIKTRGQQVTLSCSPISGHRSVSWYQQTPGQGLQFLFEYFSETQRNKGNFPGRFSGRQFSNSRSEMNVSTLELGDSALYLCASSSAPGLAGGPDTGELFFGEGSRLTVL.

This chain connects TRBV21-1 to TRBJ2-2; the table names TRBD2, a call not compared with the DNA. TRBV21-1 is labeled a pseudogene. This CDR3 has 16 residues. The CDR3 bases are TGTGCCAGCAGCAAAGATAGAGGGAGGATAACCGGGGAGCTGTTTTTT. This gives the protein CASSKDRGRITGELFF.

The chain is built from TRBV7-2 and TRBJ1-2; 10 bases agree with TRBD1. V gave up 4 bases and J gave up 4 bases; unmatched junction bases: 6. CDR1 is SGHTA, CDR2 FQGNSA, per germline. This CDR3 has 15 residues. The CDR3 is CASSSGTGAGYGYTF. DNA for the CDR3: TGTGCCAGCAGCTCTGGGACAGGGGCTGGCTATGGCTACACCTTC.